The TCR beta chain under discussion was sequenced for a study of CD4 T cells in relation to SARS-CoV-2 and coronaviruses. Overall study context: After around 10 days of antigen culture, PBMC TCR beta CDR3s were sequenced. Crossreactive spike epitopes shared across donors were mapped to their HLA restriction.

In its sample, this clone was seen a few times. Its antigen is undetermined. The method was immunoSEQ multiplex PCR; TCRdb's version includes in-frame clones alone and lacks a portion of them. The sample carries 20,000 to 25,000 clones, 72% recorded once. Before the COVID-19 pandemic, during about 2010-2018, CD4+ T cells were taken from unexposed donors. The cells were cultured for around ten days before CD4+ T cells were isolated. Cultures received half-medium IL-2 refreshes on days 3 and 7. Between the trimmed V and J ends, which lost 0 bases and 8 bases, there was a span of 16 bases. This CDR3 has 15 residues. Germline V CDR1 and CDR2: MGHRA, YSYEKL.

Specimen: CD4+ T cells from PBMCs, cultured in vitro. This clonotype originated in a human donor in good health. The V and J genes are TRBV4-1 and TRBJ1-2, with D maybe TRBD1 (5 bases). The CDR3 protein is CASSQEWARGRGYTF. The CDR3 DNA reads as TGCGCCAGCAGCCAAGAGTGGGCACGGGGCCGGGGCTACACCTTC.